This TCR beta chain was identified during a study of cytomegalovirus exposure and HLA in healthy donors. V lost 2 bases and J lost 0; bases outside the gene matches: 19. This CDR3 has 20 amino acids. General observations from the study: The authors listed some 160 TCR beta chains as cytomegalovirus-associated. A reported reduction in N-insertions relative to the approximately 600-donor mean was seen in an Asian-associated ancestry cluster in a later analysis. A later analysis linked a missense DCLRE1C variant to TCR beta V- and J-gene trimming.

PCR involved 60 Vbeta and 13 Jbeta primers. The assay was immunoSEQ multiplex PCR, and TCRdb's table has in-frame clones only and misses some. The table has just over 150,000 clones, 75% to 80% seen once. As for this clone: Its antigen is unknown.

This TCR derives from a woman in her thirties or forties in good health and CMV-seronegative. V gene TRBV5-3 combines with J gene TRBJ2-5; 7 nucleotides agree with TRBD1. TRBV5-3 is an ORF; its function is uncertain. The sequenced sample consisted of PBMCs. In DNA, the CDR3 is TGTGCCAGAAGCTTTCCCCGGGACAGTCCAAGACAAGGGTACCAAGAGACCCAGTACTTC. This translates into CARSFPRDSPRQGYQETQYF.